This T cell receptor (beta chain) was obtained from a study of cytomegalovirus exposure and HLA in healthy donors. The PCR ran on 60 Vbeta and 13 Jbeta primers. Data came from immunoSEQ multiplex PCR; TCRdb stores just in-frame clones and leaves some out. The sample yields 200,000 to 250,000 clones, more than 75% seen once. About this clone: Its antigen remains unknown.

Overall study findings and caveats: Relative to the approximately 680-donor mean, N-insertions were reportedly fewer in an Asian-associated ancestry cluster in a later analysis.

Trimming stripped 0 bases from V and 7 bases from J, with 10 bases between. This CDR3 region has 13 residues. CDR1 is SGDLS, CDR2 YYNGEE, per germline. Sequencing input: PBMCs. The receptor's source is a human donor in good health. The chain has TRBV9 and TRBJ1-2, with D hard to call. CDR3 sequence (DNA): TGTGCCAGCAGCGTAGGGTTAACTGGTGGCTACACCTTC. Amino acid sequence: CASSVGLTGGYTF.